Included here is one T cell receptor beta chain sequence, with context. This record comes from a study of T cells after somatic rescue of genetic block. V was trimmed by 9 bases and J by 0 bases, leaving 12 bases between them. The CDR3 extends over 14 amino acids. The germline V gene has CDR1 MNHNS and CDR2 SASEGT. Data came from immunoSEQ multiplex PCR; TCRdb stores just in-frame clones and leaves some out. The data contain fewer than 15,000 clones, approximately 72% of them singletons. The TCR sequence derives from a boy between 10 and 17 years old. The V and J genes are TRBV6-1 and TRBJ2-1; D gene ambiguous. Material for sequencing was peripheral blood mononuclear cells (PBMCs). CDR3 DNA: TGTGCCAGTAGCAGCCTCAGCTCCTACAATGAGCAGTTCTTC. Amino acids: CASSSLSSYNEQFF.